The source of this T cell receptor beta chain is a study of T cell responses to AZD1222 COVID-19 vaccine. Study-level background: Researchers grouped second doses given at about 4 or about 12 weeks into one pool. Points from the study as a whole: Unmutated regions of variants are reportedly targeted by nearly half of spike-specific TCRs. Spike-spanning, vaccine-associated CD4 TCRs were dominant at 160-218 and 743-854.

Germline V gene lookup returns CDR1 GTSNPN and CDR2 SVGIG (reference sequence). Trimming took 4 bases from V and 3 from J, leaving 13 bases between them. CDR3 size: 14 residues. Clones were sequenced by immunoSEQ multiplex PCR, and TCRdb holds only the in-frame ones, with some missing. The sample includes about 45,000 clones, around 80% of them seen just once. To note about this clone: The antigen remains undetermined.

The sequencing used peripheral blood, collected on day 0 of AZD1222 vaccination. This TCR was recovered from an adult in good health. The rearrangement joins TRBV30 to TRBJ1-3; the D is unclear. CDR3 region: CAWIPEFYGNTIYF. The CDR3 DNA reads TGTGCCTGGATCCCGGAATTTTATGGAAACACCATATATTTT. The complete variable domain, with remaining parts taken from reference TRBV30 and TRBJ1-3, reads SQTIHQWPATLVQPVGSPLSLECTVEGTSNPNLYWYRQAAGRGLQLLFYSVGIGQISSEVPQNLSASRPQDRQFILSSKKLLLSDSGFYLCAWIPEFYGNTIYFGEGSWLTVV.